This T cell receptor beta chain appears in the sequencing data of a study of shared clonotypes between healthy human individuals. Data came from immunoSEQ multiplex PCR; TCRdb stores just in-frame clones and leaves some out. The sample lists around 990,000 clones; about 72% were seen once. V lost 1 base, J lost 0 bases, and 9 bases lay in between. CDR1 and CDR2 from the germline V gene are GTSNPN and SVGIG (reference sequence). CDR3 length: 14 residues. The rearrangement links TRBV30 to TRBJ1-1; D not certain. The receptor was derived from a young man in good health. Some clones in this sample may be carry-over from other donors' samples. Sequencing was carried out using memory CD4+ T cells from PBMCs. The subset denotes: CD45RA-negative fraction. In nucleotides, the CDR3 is TGTGCCTGGAGTGGCGGCCCCATGAACACTGAAGCTTTCTTT. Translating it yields CAWSGGPMNTEAFF.